A selection of T cell receptor beta chains follows, all from one sample in a study of blood T cell repertoires in COVID-19. Profiling relied on immunoSEQ multiplex PCR, and the TCRdb table lists in-frame clones only, not all of them. The sample contains around 140,000 clones, approximately 86% of which appear only once. Sequenced: peripheral blood. The receptors derive from a man between 65 and 85 years old with acute or convalescent COVID-19. The CDR3 runs from the conserved cysteine through the conserved F or W. The order of the fields is J gene, V gene, CDR3 length, CDR3 protein.

J: TRBJ2-7; V: TRBV6-6; length: 15; CDR3: CASSPDRGVTYEQYF
J: TRBJ2-7; V: TRBV11-2; length: 14; CDR3: CASSRRGGSYEQYF
J: TRBJ1-5; V: TRBV18; length: 14; CDR3: CASSPARVGQPQHF
J: TRBJ1-4; V: TRBV6-5; length: 15; CDR3: CASSARFTTNEKLFF
J: TRBJ2-2; V: TRBV7-8; length: 13; CDR3: CAVGGAGTGELFF
J: TRBJ2-1; V: TRBV5-1; length: 16; CDR3: CASSPRTGGAYNEQFF
J: TRBJ1-3; V: TRBV11-2; length: 13; CDR3: CASSVTGGNTIYF
J: TRBJ2-3; V: TRBV19; length: 16; CDR3: CASKQGRSLGTDTQYF
J: TRBJ1-1; V: TRBV3-1/TRBV3-2; length: 15; CDR3: CASSSGWQLYTEAFF
J: TRBJ1-6; V: TRBV7-3; length: 15; CDR3: CASSSQGTGNSPLHF
J: TRBJ2-3; V: TRBV9; length: 13; CDR3: CASSLPGADTQYF
J: TRBJ1-1; V: TRBV10-3; length: 14; CDR3: CAISESGVNTEAFF
J: TRBJ1-1; V: TRBV19; length: 12; CDR3: CASRDRDTEAFF
J: TRBJ1-6; V: TRBV18; length: 14; CDR3: CASSPDRGISPLHF
J: TRBJ1-5; V: TRBV11-2; length: 13; CDR3: CASSRGRNQPQHF
J: TRBJ1-3; V: TRBV5-1; length: 17; CDR3: CASSPHGTGRVGNTIYF
J: TRBJ2-5; V: TRBV20-1; length: 10; CDR3: CSARLETQYF